This T cell receptor beta chain comes out of a study of human T cells and chemical hapten exposure. As concerns this clonotype: Its antigen remains unidentified.

One entry per CDR3 protein results from TCRdb running MiXCR on the RACE reads. The sample consists of tens of thousands of distinct CDR3 sequences, around 13% of them appearing once. Germline loops: CDR1 SNHLY, CDR2 FYNNEI. This CDR3 has 14 amino acids. Trimming cost V 6 bases and J 1 base, with 9 bases left between them. Documented time point: pre-sensitization, week 0. Stated treatment: therapeutic diphenylcyclopropenone sensitization with weekly scalp DPC. General observations from the study: Healthy people's immune response may differ from that of the donors, who had alopecia.

Specimen: whole blood, collected in connection with sensitization to the hapten diphenylcyclopropenone (DPC). The receptor was derived from a woman aged 50 to 60 with alopecia areata. Some clones in this sample may be carry-over from other donors' samples. This rearrangement joins TRBV2 to TRBJ2-2; D perhaps matches TRBD2 (6 bases). In DNA, the CDR3 is TGTGCCAGCAGGCGGGGAGAGAACACCGGGGAGCTGTTTTTT. This translates into CASRRGENTGELFF.